This TCR beta chain came from a study of blood T cell repertoires in COVID-19. The protocol was immunoSEQ multiplex PCR, while the TCRdb copy is restricted to in-frame clones and leaves out a portion. The data show around 180,000 clones, about four fifths seen once. Looked up from germline, CDR1 is KGHDR and CDR2 is SFDVKD. J was trimmed by 4 bases and V by 4 bases; bases with no gene match: 5. The CDR3 runs to 17 residues. The chain carries TRBV24-1 and TRBJ2-1, with 14 bases fitting TRBD2. The sequence derives from a woman older than 75 with COVID-19, enrolled during active disease. Sequencing was performed on peripheral blood. The DNA of the CDR3 is TGTGCCACCAGTGACTCGGGACTAGCGGGGGTGTACAATGAGCAGTTCTTC. Encoded protein: CATSDSGLAGVYNEQFF.